This TCR beta chain was sequenced for a study of Graves' ophthalmopathy and Graves' hyperthyroidism. Study information: Researchers classed hyperthyroidism as stable given no ophthalmopathy within 18 months of follow-up. Whole-study findings and limits: A model of 13 signatures distinguished ophthalmopathy from stable hyperthyroidism at roughly 87% sensitivity and around 81% specificity. Most expanded clonotypes in thyroid above 0.001 frequency also showed up in blood.

The evidence that diagnosis relied on was clinical symptoms, serum thyroxine, TRAb, thyroid ultrasound and orbital computed tomography. The sequenced template was RNA, covering the TCR beta CDR3 region. HTBI primers were employed in first-round RT-PCR, then a second-round multiplex PCR followed. From the multiplex PCR reads, TCRdb called clonotypes with MiXCR, one entry per CDR3 protein. The repertoire holds around 1,200,000 distinct CDR3 sequences, with roughly 35% as singletons. Points on this clonotype: The antigen is unknown.

V gave up 5 bases and J gave up 2 bases, with 9 bases separating them. Per the germline V gene, CDR1 is SEHNR and CDR2 is FQNEAQ (reference sequence). The CDR3 is 13 residues long. The rearrangement links TRBV7-9 to TRBJ2-5; D call uncertain. The sequence was collected from an adult man with Graves' hyperthyroidism. Sequencing used peripheral blood or thyroid tissue (not recorded which). DNA of the CDR3: TGTGCCAGCAGCCCAAACGGGCAAGAGACCCAGTACTTC. As protein: CASSPNGQETQYF.